These T cell receptor beta chains were read from a single sample in a study of T cells after yellow fever vaccination. One entry per CDR3 protein results from TCRdb running MiXCR on the 5' RACE reads. Among hundreds of thousands of distinct CDR3 sequences listed, approximately 8% were seen once. Sequencing was performed on PBMCs, taken more than 35 days after the first yellow fever vaccination. Receptors were obtained from a man between 18 and 29 years old who received the YFV17D yellow fever vaccine. The CDR3 runs from the conserved cysteine through the conserved F or W. D genes are given only for firm matches. A row's size may be missing; if present it is once, few, many or a size class.

v_call	j_call	clone_size	d_call	cdr3_aa	cdr3_nt
TRBV20-1	TRBJ1-1	few	.	CSAGDTEAFF	TGCAGTGCTGGGGACACTGAAGCTTTCTTT
TRBV4-2	TRBJ1-4	few	.	CASSLAQGRQGEKLFF	TGTGCCAGCAGCCTCGCCCAAGGAAGACAAGGTGAAAAACTGTTTTTT
TRBV6-2/TRBV6-3	TRBJ1-1	.	.	CASSWAVQTRLTEAFF	TGTGCCAGCAGTTGGGCGGTTCAGACTAGATTGACTGAAGCTTTCTTT
TRBV2	TRBJ2-1	few	.	CASSQNQGGEQFF	TGTGCCAGCAGTCAAAACCAGGGAGGTGAGCAGTTCTTC
TRBV11-3	TRBJ2-1	few	.	CASSLRSGKTAGEQFF	TGTGCCAGCAGCTTAAGGTCAGGGAAAACGGCTGGTGAGCAGTTCTTC
TRBV5-1	TRBJ2-3	.	.	CASSWRTGISSTDTQYF	TGCGCCAGCAGCTGGAGAACAGGGATTTCTAGCACAGATACGCAGTATTTT
TRBV7-9	TRBJ1-1	few	TRBD1	CASSFETGGLTEAFF	TGTGCCAGCAGCTTTGAAACAGGGGGACTCACTGAAGCTTTCTTT
TRBV28	TRBJ2-3	few	.	CASRVDISDTQYF	TGTGCCAGCAGGGTGGACATATCGGATACGCAGTATTTT
TRBV7-2	TRBJ2-5	few	TRBD2	CASSLLAGGLAQETQYF	TGTGCCAGCAGCTTACTCGCGGGGGGGCTCGCGCAAGAGACCCAGTACTTC
TRBV5-6	TRBJ2-1	few	.	CASPEGRHNEQFF	TGTGCCAGCCCCGAGGGACGGCACAATGAGCAGTTCTTC
TRBV5-6	TRBJ1-5	.	.	CASSKKTSGYSQPQHF	TGTGCCAGCAGCAAAAAAACCTCAGGGTACAGTCAGCCCCAGCATTTT
TRBV6-5	TRBJ2-5	.	.	CASSFAGAEETQYF	TGTGCCAGCAGTTTTGCAGGGGCTGAAGAGACCCAGTACTTC
TRBV12-3/TRBV12-4	TRBJ2-3	.	TRBD1	CASSSSPGTAATDTQYF	TGTGCCAGCAGTTCCTCCCCCGGGACAGCAGCCACAGATACGCAGTATTTT
TRBV7-2	TRBJ2-3	few	TRBD1	CASSHPGTGGADTQYF	TGTGCCAGCAGCCATCCCGGGACAGGGGGGGCAGATACGCAGTATTTT
TRBV28	TRBJ2-1	few	.	CASSPGPRDFNEQFF	TGTGCCAGCAGTCCGGGGCCCCGCGACTTCAATGAGCAGTTCTTC
TRBV7-8	TRBJ2-4	.	TRBD2	CASSLEMAGGIQYF	TGTGCCAGCAGCTTAGAGATGGCGGGGGGCATTCAGTACTTC
TRBV20-1	TRBJ2-3	few	.	CSARAPPGSGPSTDTQYF	TGCAGTGCTAGAGCCCCCCCTGGAAGCGGGCCTAGCACAGATACGCAGTATTTT
TRBV20-1	TRBJ1-4	.	TRBD1	CSARPGQINEKLFF	TGCAGTGCTAGACCGGGACAGATTAATGAAAAACTGTTTTTT
TRBV20-1	TRBJ2-1	.	TRBD2	CSARDLTSGVFEQFF	TGCAGTGCTAGAGATTTGACTAGCGGGGTGTTTGAGCAGTTCTTC